This T cell receptor beta chain is from a study of a mutant IDH1 vaccine in newly diagnosed glioma. For this clone: As yet, its antigen is unknown.

The CDR3 runs to 14 residues. V lost 0 bases to trimming and J lost 2 bases, with 8 bases between them. Germline assignment: CDR1 SGDLS and CDR2 YYNGEE. Libraries were prepared by immunoSEQ multiplex PCR; TCRdb keeps only in-frame clonotypes and omits some of them. The repertoire has some 60,000 clones, roughly 80% of them found once; the top ten carry approximately 3.5%. Time point specified: week 47, end of study. Vaccination comprised doses that each held 300 ug of mutant IDH1 20-mer peptide, plus topical imiquimod. The source was PBMCs, collected from a glioma patient whose treatment included an IDH1 peptide vaccine. This clonotype was obtained from a woman between 45 and 60 years old with glioma. The J gene is TRBJ1-1, the V gene TRBV9; D possibly corresponds to TRBD1 (5 bases). The CDR3 DNA reads as TGTGCCAGCAGCGTAGATCAGGGTAACACTGAAGCTTTCTTT. Protein product: CASSVDQGNTEAFF.